This is a list of T cell receptor beta chains from one sample in a study of human T cells and chemical hapten exposure. TCRdb re-derived calls from the RACE reads in MiXCR, one entry per CDR3 protein. The table includes fewer than 45,000 distinct CDR3 sequences, about 4% detected once. Sequenced here: whole blood, sampled in connection with sensitization to the hapten diphenylcyclopropenone (DPC). The source is a man over 45 with alopecia areata. Some clones in this sample may be carry-over from other donors' samples. CDR3s include the opening cysteine and the closing phenylalanine or tryptophan. A D gene is named only where the DNA matches it firmly. Rows give clone size only sometimes, using once, few, many, or a class for an expanded clone.

v_gene,len,abundance,d_gene,j_gene,CDR3nt,CDR3aa
TRBV12-3/TRBV12-4,14,many,NA,TRBJ1-2,TGTGCCAGCAGTTTAGACAGGTTTAACTATGGCTACACCTTC,CASSLDRFNYGYTF
TRBV5-6,15,NA,NA,TRBJ2-7,TGTGCCAGCAGCCCCACAGCATTCGCCCCAGACGAGCAGTACTTC,CASSPTAFAPDEQYF
TRBV18,15,many,NA,TRBJ1-2,TGTGCCAGCTCAATGGGGCCACACGCAGGAGATGGCTACACCTTC,CASSMGPHAGDGYTF
TRBV3-1,14,many,TRBD2,TRBJ2-1,TGTGCCAGCAGCCCGGCGGGAGGCTACAATGAGCAGTTCTTC,CASSPAGGYNEQFF
TRBV7-2,15,many,TRBD2,TRBJ2-3,TGTGCCAGCAGCTCCCTAGCGGGAGGGGGAGATACGCAGTATTTT,CASSSLAGGGDTQYF
TRBV28,14,many,NA,TRBJ2-3,TGTGCCAGCAGTTCCGGGGTCCGGGAAGATACGCAGTATTTT,CASSSGVREDTQYF
TRBV6-6,15,NA,TRBD2,TRBJ2-5,TGTGCCAGCAGTTACTCGCCTAGCGGGCAAGAGACCCAGTACTTC,CASSYSPSGQETQYF
TRBV12-3/TRBV12-4,14,many,NA,TRBJ1-5,TGTGCCAGCAGCCCCCTGAGTGGCAATCAGCCCCAGCATTTT,CASSPLSGNQPQHF
TRBV1,17,many,NA,TRBJ2-2,TGCACCAGCAGCCCCCACAACGGGCGGGAGGGCACCGGGGAGCTGTTTTTT,CTSSPHNGREGTGELFF
TRBV28,16,few,TRBD2,TRBJ2-1,TGTGCCAGCAGCCCGATCGGGACTAGCGGTTACAATGAGCAGTTCTTC,CASSPIGTSGYNEQFF
TRBV6-2/TRBV6-3,14,many,NA,TRBJ2-2,TGTGCCAGCATACAGCAGATGAACACCGGGGAGCTGTTTTTT,CASIQQMNTGELFF
TRBV2,15,many,TRBD1,TRBJ1-3,TGTGCCAGCAGCGAGGGGGCGGTCTCTGGAAACACCATATATTTT,CASSEGAVSGNTIYF
TRBV5-1,16,many,TRBD2,TRBJ2-1,TGCGCCAGCAGCTTGGAGGGACTAGCGGGAGTATATGAGCAGTTCTTC,CASSLEGLAGVYEQFF
TRBV20-1,14,medium-sized,NA,TRBJ1-2,TGCAGTGCTAGAGCAAATGGGGGAAATGATGGCTACACCTTC,CSARANGGNDGYTF
TRBV29-1,15,many,TRBD2,TRBJ2-3,TGCAGCGCGGGGGGGCTAGCGGGAGCGGGAGATACGCAGTATTTT,CSAGGLAGAGDTQYF
TRBV7-3,15,many,TRBD1,TRBJ2-4,TGTGCCAGCAGCCCACAGGGGTTAGCCAAAAACATTCAGTACTTC,CASSPQGLAKNIQYF
TRBV19,13,many,NA,TRBJ2-1,TGTGCCAGTAGTATCCGGCACCACAATGAGCAGTTCTTC,CASSIRHHNEQFF
TRBV6-6,15,NA,TRBD1,TRBJ1-4,TGTGCCAGCAGTCAAGGGACAGCCTTTAATGAAAAACTGTTTTTT,CASSQGTAFNEKLFF
TRBV20-1,17,many,TRBD2,TRBJ2-2,TGCAGTGCTAGATCGGTTCGACTAGCGGGAGGCACCGGGGAGCTGTTTTTT,CSARSVRLAGGTGELFF
TRBV4-1,15,many,NA,TRBJ1-3,TGCGCCAGCAGCCAAGATGCCAGGAGGGGAAACACCATATATTTT,CASSQDARRGNTIYF
TRBV6-5,15,few,TRBD2,TRBJ2-1,TGTGCCAGCAGTTACAGGCCTCGACTAGCTTATGAGCAGTTCTTC,CASSYRPRLAYEQFF
TRBV28,16,many,TRBD2,TRBJ2-5,TGTGCCAGCAGTTCCGTCGGACTAGCGGACGGGGGGACCCAGTACTTC,CASSSVGLADGGTQYF
TRBV7-2,15,many,NA,TRBJ2-2,TGTGCCAGCAGCTTAGTGGCGGGAAACACCGGGGAGCTGTTTTTT,CASSLVAGNTGELFF
TRBV20-1,17,many,NA,TRBJ2-1,TGCAGTGCTAGAGATCCGGCTGGCGCAGGCTCCTACAATGAGCAGTTCTTC,CSARDPAGAGSYNEQFF
TRBV19,16,NA,TRBD1,TRBJ1-5,TGTGCCAGTAGTATATCGACAGGGTCTCTGGGGCAGCCCCAGCATTTT,CASSISTGSLGQPQHF
TRBV6-1,15,few,TRBD1,TRBJ2-3,TGTGCCAGCAGTAGTCCCGGGACAGGGACAGATACGCAGTATTTT,CASSSPGTGTDTQYF
TRBV10-2,17,medium-sized,TRBD2,TRBJ2-3,TGCGCCAGCAGTGGTTCCGGGACTAGCGGGGGGAAAGATACGCAGTATTTT,CASSGSGTSGGKDTQYF
TRBV20-1,17,many,NA,TRBJ1-5,TGCAGTGCCCCTACCGCGGGCAGGGAAAGGAACAATCAGCCCCAGCATTTT,CSAPTAGRERNNQPQHF
TRBV15,14,many,TRBD2,TRBJ2-5,TGTGCCACCAGCAAGGGACGGGGGGTAGAGACCCAGTACTTC,CATSKGRGVETQYF
TRBV27,15,few,TRBD2,TRBJ2-3,TGTGCCAGCAGCCCACTAGCGGGAGATCCAGATACGCAGTATTTT,CASSPLAGDPDTQYF
TRBV9,15,many,NA,TRBJ1-6,TGTGCCAGCAGCGTAGATGGCTCCTATAATTCACCCCTCCACTTT,CASSVDGSYNSPLHF
TRBV20-1,14,few,NA,TRBJ1-1,TGCAGTGCTCCGGACGCGGGGGCTCACCCTGAAGCTTTCTTT,CSAPDAGAHPEAFF
TRBV4-3,19,NA,NA,TRBJ2-3,TGCGCCAGCAGCCAAGATCGGGCCCCTGGCGGTACAAGCACAGATACACAGTATTTT,CASSQDRAPGGTSTDTQYF
TRBV6-1,15,many,NA,TRBJ1-5,TGTGCCAGCAGCGGGACAATCTATAGCAATCAGCCCCAGCATTTT,CASSGTIYSNQPQHF
TRBV19,14,many,TRBD2,TRBJ2-5,TGTGCCAGTAGTACGTCAGCGGGAGGAGAGACCCAGTACTTC,CASSTSAGGETQYF
TRBV7-2,18,many,TRBD2,TRBJ2-6,TGTGCCAGCAGCTTAGTCGGCGGGAGGGCCACTGGGGCCAACGTCCTGACTTTC,CASSLVGGRATGANVLTF
TRBV6-1,12,many,NA,TRBJ2-7,TGTGCCAGCATCCCACCCTTTGGCGAGCAGTACTTC,CASIPPFGEQYF
TRBV28,17,many,NA,TRBJ2-1,TGTGCCAGCAGTTTCGTAGTTTCGGGAGATTGGAACAATGAGCAGTTCTTC,CASSFVVSGDWNNEQFF
TRBV7-9,11,few,NA,TRBJ2-3,TGTGCCAGCGAGGGGAGAGATACGCAGTATTTT,CASEGRDTQYF
TRBV11-1,16,many,TRBD2,TRBJ2-1,TGTGCCAGCAGCCCGGGGAGGACTAGCTCCTACAATGAGCAGTTCTTC,CASSPGRTSSYNEQFF
TRBV29-1,14,many,NA,TRBJ2-2,TGCAGCGTTGGAGGGCAGGTACACACCGGGGAGCTGTTTTTT,CSVGGQVHTGELFF
TRBV7-9,16,few,TRBD2,TRBJ2-7,TGTGCCAGCAGCGTAGGACGGACTAGCGCCCTTCGCGAGCAGTACTTC,CASSVGRTSALREQYF
TRBV7-3,20,many,TRBD2,TRBJ2-2,TGTGCCAGCAGCTTAACGGGTCTAGCGGGAGGCTTCGCGAACACCGGGGAGCTGTTTTTT,CASSLTGLAGGFANTGELFF
TRBV6-5,13,many,NA,TRBJ1-2,TGTGCCAGCAGCTCAAACCGGGGTTATGGCTACACCTTC,CASSSNRGYGYTF
TRBV3-1,11,many,NA,TRBJ2-1,TGTGCCAGCAGCCAAGACTGGGAGCAGTTCTTC,CASSQDWEQFF
TRBV28,13,many,TRBD1,TRBJ2-7,TGTGCCAGCAGTCCCCCTTTCCGGGACAGGTCCGACTTC,CASSPPFRDRSDF
TRBV29-1,11,NA,NA,TRBJ1-4,TGCAGCGTTTGGTGGAATGAAAAACTGTTTTTT,CSVWWNEKLFF
TRBV7-2,15,many,NA,TRBJ2-7,TGTGCCAGCAGCTTAGAGGGGGGTAGACTCTACGAGCAGTACTTC,CASSLEGGRLYEQYF